Listed here is a single T cell receptor (beta chain). The data were taken from a study of blood T cell repertoires in COVID-19. For the study at large: PBMCs, B-cell-depleted T cells, or T cells were the source of the cDNA or gDNA that made up the material.

In the original workflow: From reference gene primer amplification, estimates of nucleated cell counts were derived. Sequencing used immunoSEQ multiplex PCR; TCRdb keeps in-frame clones, though not all of them. The V and J calls and clone size are taken from that table; D and trimming were inferred from the DNA. The data contain approximately 300,000 clones, 85% to 90% of them singletons. The CDR3 has 13 residues. The V end was cut by 2 bases, the J end by 3 bases, with 10 bases between. Germline loops: CDR1 GTSNPN, CDR2 SVGIG (reference sequence). The chain employs TRBV30 and TRBJ1-2, with TRBD1 as a possible D gene (6 bases). The sample comprised peripheral blood. This receptor was identified in a woman between 35 and 50 years old with COVID-19, enrolled during active disease. The CDR3 reads CAWSTGSHYGYTF. The CDR3 DNA reads as TGTGCCTGGAGTACAGGGAGTCACTATGGCTACACCTTC.